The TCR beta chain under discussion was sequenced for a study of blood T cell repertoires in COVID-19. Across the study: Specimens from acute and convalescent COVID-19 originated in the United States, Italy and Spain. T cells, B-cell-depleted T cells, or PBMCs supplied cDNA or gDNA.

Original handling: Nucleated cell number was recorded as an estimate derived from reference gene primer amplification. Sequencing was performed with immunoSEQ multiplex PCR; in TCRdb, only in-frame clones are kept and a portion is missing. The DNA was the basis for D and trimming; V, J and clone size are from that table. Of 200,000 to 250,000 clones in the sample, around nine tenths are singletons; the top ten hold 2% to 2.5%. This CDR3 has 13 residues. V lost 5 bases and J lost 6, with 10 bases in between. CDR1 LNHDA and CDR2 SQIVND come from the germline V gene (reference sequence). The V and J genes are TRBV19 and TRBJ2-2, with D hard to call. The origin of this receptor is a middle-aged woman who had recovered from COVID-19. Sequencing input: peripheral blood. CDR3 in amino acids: CASSGQLAGELFF. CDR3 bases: TGTGCCAGTAGTGGGCAATTGGCCGGGGAGCTGTTTTTT.